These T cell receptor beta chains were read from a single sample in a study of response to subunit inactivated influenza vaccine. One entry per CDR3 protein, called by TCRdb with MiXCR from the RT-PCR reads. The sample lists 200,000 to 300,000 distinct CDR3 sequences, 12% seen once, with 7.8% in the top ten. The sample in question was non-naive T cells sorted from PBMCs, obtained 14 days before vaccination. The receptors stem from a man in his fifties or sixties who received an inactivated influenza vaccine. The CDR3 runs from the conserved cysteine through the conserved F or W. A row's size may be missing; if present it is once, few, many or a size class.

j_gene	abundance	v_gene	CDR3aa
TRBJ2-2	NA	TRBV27	CASSLLVTGTGELFF
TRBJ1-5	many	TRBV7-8	CASSLAGLKPQHF
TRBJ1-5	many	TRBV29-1	CSVSDGTGPQHF
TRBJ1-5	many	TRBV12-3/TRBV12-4	CASSLNRNQPQHF
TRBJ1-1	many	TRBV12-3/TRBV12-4	CASRGTGENTEAFF
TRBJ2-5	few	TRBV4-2	CASSPNAGGPGETQYF
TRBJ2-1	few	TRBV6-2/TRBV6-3	CASTGSGTYNEQFF
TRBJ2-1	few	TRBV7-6	CASSSGGYNEQFF
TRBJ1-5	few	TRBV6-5	CASSFLTGMQRSNQPQHF
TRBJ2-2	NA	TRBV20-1	CSALGGVANTGELFF
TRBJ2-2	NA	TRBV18	CASSRTGDTGELFF
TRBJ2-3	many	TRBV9	CASSVDQGKTQYF
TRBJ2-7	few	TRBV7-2	CASSLGKRGAYEQYF
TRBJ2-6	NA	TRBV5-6	CAIGPGLLGSGANVLTF
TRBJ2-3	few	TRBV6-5	CASSYGGSLRTDTQYF
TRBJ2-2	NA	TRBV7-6	CASSLGTGAGELFF
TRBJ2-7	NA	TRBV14	CSSSQDRAFFREQYF
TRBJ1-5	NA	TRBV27	CASSQLGTSAWHF
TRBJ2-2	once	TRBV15	CATSGASGLRSGELFF
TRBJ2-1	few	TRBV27	CASSLFLGQGNYNEQFF
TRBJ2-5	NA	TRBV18	CASSPTGTGIGETQYF
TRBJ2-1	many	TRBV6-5	CASSYSGSGVTEQFF
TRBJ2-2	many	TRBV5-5	CASSLHLPPAGELFF
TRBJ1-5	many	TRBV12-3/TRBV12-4	CASSSPTISNQPQHF
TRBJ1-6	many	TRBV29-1	CSASLGQGTLHF
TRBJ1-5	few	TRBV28	CASSWGGQPQHF